Given below is one T cell receptor beta chain in context. Its antigen is not yet known. Within one base of it there is no much larger clone, and no base qualities were kept. The library relied on the immunoSEQ multiplex PCR assay. The table was pulled from immuneACCESS by TCRdb, which kept in-frame rearrangements only. Such tables lose some clones; where checked, under half of the loss comes from unresolved V genes, and the rest has no known cause. The sample contains around 730,000 clones, 80% to 90% of them found a single time. The ten most abundant clones make up around 0.01% of the sample. The junction shows trimming of 4 bases on V and 7 bases on J, plus 7 bases between the germline ends. The CDR3 goes from the cysteine to the phenylalanine over 12 residues. Only CDR3 DNA is held: 36 bases, read in frame from base 1. From a lookup of the germline V gene, CDR1 and CDR2 are MGHRA and YSYEKL. The source of the sample is a study of shared T cell receptors in the human thymus (TCRdb year 2021). Broadly, across the study: The study examined how self-reactive, shared T-cell receptor alpha chains are generated in the human thymus.

The same sample was also used in a study of human thymus T cells. As the second paper documents: Immunologically healthy infants undergoing open corrective cardiac surgery for congenital heart defects in Finland were used as donors. Thymus tissue was obtained as surgical resects removed during corrective cardiac surgery. Both the thymic and the peripheral blood repertoires appeared to show biased V and J gene segment usage. According to the related research, thymic TCR repertoires were highly overlapping among unrelated individuals. The study characterized TCR alpha and beta repertoires from fewer than ten infant thymus samples and a few related peripheral blood samples. Donor ages ranging from about 6 to 244 days were recorded, and over 5 male and a couple of female infants were included in the cohort. Thymocytes were released mechanically from tissue and stored at -70 °C as pellets of 10-30 million cells. Genomic DNA was extracted from frozen cell pellets with a QIAsymphony instrument. TCRB and TCRAD loci were amplified from a standardized quantity of quality-controlled genomic DNA using the immunoSEQ multiplex PCR assay. Amplicons spanned the V(D)J region at a length sufficient to cover the CDR3 and identify V and J genes. Through the commercial immunoSEQ service, the amplicons were sequenced on an Illumina platform. Primer bias and sequencing errors were corrected using previously described methods, and TCRAD and TCRB definitions followed the IMGT database. The repertoires were analysed using immunoSEQ Analyzer 3.0 and VDJTools for basic statistics, V/J segment usage, diversity estimates, rarefaction and pairwise overlap. To estimate diversity, the Chao1, ChaoE, Efron-Thisted, Shannon and inverse Simpson indices were applied, and diversity was also estimated on datasets down-sampled to the smallest sample. Repertoire overlap was assessed by strict matching of CDR3 nucleotide sequence, V gene and J gene, and clustering was done by Jaccard-based multidimensional scaling. On average, thymus samples gave about 810,000 unique TCRB clonotypes, whereas blood samples gave about 84,000.

The specimen was thymocytes. This receptor was taken from a girl in the first two years of life with a congenital heart defect. Donor details come from another sample of the same person, matched by shared clones. The chain is assembled from TRBV4-1 and TRBJ2-2; matching of 5 bases hints at TRBD1 as the D gene. The DNA reads TGCGCCAGCAGCCCCAGGGTCGGGGAGCTGTTTTTT. Its protein reads: CASSPRVGELFF.